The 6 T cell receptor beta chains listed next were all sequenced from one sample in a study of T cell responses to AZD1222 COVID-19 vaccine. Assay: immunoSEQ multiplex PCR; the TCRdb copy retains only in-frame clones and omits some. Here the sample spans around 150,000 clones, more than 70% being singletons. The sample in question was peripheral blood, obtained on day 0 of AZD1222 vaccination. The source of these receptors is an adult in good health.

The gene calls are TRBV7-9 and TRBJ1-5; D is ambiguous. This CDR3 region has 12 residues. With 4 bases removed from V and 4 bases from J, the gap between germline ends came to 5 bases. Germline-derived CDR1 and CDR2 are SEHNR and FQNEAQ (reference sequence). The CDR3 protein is CASSWANQPQHF. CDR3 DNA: TGTGCCAGCAGCTGGGCGAATCAGCCCCAGCATTTT.

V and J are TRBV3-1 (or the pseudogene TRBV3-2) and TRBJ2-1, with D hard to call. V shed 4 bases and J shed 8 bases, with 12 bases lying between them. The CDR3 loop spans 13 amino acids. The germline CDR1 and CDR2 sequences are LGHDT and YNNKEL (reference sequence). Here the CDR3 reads CASSLSNGHEQFF. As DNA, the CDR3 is TGTGCCAGCAGCCTTTCGAACGGTCATGAGCAGTTCTTC.

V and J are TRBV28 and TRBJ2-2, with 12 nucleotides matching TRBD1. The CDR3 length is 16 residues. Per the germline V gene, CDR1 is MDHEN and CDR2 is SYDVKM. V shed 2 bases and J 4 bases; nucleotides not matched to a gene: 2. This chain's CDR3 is CASSLGTGGGTGELFF. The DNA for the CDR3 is TGTGCCAGCAGTTTAGGGACAGGGGGCGGCACCGGGGAGCTGTTTTTT.

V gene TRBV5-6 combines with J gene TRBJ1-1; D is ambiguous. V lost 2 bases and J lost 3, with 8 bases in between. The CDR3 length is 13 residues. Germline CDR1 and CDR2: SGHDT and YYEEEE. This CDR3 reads CASSLEPDTEAFF. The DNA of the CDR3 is TGTGCCAGCAGCTTAGAACCTGACACTGAAGCTTTCTTT.

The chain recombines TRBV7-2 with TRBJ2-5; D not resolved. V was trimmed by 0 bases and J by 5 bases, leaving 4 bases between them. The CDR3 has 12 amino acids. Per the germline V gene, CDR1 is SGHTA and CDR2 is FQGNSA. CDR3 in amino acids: CASSLAGETQYF. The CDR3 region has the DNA TGTGCCAGCAGCTTAGCGGGGGAGACCCAGTACTTC. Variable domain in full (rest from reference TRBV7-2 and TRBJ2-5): GAGVSQSPSNKVTEKGKDVELRCDPISGHTALYWYRQSLGQGLEFLIYFQGNSAPDKSGLPSDRFSAERTGGSVSTLTIQRTQQEDSAVYLCASSLAGETQYFGPGTRLLVL.

The DNA of the CDR3 is TGCGCCAGCAGCCAAGCGGGGGTCGCTGAAGCTTTCTTT. Protein: CASSQAGVAEAFF. V is TRBV4-3 and J is TRBJ1-1, with D tentatively TRBD1 (5 bases). Trimming left V 1 base short and J 6 bases short, with 9 bases between. CDR3 length: 13 amino acids. Germline CDR1 LGHNA, CDR2 YSLEER.